This TCR beta chain was sequenced during a study of shared clonotypes between healthy human individuals. Clones were sequenced by immunoSEQ multiplex PCR, and TCRdb holds only the in-frame ones, with some missing. Here the sample spans 600,000 to 750,000 clones, roughly 91% being singletons. V lost 5 bases and J lost 5; bases outside the gene matches: 11. There are 16 residues in the CDR3. The germline gives CDR1 SEHNR, CDR2 FQNEAQ (reference sequence). The clonotype was recovered from a man younger than 35 in good health. Some clones in this sample may be carry-over from other donors' samples. The specimen was memory CD8+ T cells from PBMCs. Described subset: CD45RO+ cells pooled with CCR7-negative TemRA cells. The chain uses TRBV7-9 and TRBJ2-5; 10 bases agree with TRBD2. The CDR3 DNA follows: TGTGCCAGCAGCGACCGAGCGGGAGGGCCTCAGGAGACCCAGTACTTC. Residues: CASSDRAGGPQETQYF.